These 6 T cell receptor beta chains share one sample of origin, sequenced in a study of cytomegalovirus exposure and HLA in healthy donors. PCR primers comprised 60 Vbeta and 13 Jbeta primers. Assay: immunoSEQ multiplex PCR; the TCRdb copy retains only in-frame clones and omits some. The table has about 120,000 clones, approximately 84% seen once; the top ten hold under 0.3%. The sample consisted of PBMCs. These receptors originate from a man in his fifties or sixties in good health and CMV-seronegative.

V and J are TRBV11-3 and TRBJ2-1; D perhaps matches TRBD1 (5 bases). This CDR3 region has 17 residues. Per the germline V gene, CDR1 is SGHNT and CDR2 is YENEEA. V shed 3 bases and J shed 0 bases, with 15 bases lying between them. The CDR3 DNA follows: TGTGCCAGCAGCTTGGTCGGAACAGGTGCCTCCTACAATGAGCAGTTCTTC. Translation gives CASSLVGTGASYNEQFF.

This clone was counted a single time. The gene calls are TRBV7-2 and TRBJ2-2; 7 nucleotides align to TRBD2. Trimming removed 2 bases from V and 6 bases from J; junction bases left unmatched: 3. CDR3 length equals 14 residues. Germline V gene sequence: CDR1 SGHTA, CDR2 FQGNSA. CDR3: CASSLSSGPGELFF. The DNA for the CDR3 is TGTGCCAGCAGCTTATCTAGCGGTCCCGGGGAGCTGTTTTTT.

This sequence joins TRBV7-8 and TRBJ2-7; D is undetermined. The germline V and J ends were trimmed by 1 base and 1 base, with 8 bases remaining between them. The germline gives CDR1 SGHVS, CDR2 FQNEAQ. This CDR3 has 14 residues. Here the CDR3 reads CASSLGHGSYEQYF. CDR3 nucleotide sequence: TGTGCCAGCAGCTTAGGACACGGTTCCTACGAGCAGTACTTC.

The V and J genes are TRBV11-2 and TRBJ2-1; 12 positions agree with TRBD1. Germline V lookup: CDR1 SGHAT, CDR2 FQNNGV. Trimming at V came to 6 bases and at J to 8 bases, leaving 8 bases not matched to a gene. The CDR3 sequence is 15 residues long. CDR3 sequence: CASSRPGQGAYEQFF. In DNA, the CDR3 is TGTGCCAGCAGTCGCCCGGGACAGGGGGCCTATGAGCAGTTCTTC.

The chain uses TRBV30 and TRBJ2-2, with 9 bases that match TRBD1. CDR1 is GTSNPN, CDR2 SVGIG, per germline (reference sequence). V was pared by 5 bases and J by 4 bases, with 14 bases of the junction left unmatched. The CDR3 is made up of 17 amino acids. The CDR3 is CAWRDPQGAMGTGELFF. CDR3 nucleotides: TGTGCCTGGCGCGACCCACAGGGGGCGATGGGCACCGGGGAGCTGTTTTTT.

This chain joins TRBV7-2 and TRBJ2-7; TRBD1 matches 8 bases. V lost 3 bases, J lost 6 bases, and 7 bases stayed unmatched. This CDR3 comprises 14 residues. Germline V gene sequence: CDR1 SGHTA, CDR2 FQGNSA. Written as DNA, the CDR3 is TGTGCCAGCAGCTTTTCCCGGGACAGGAGCGAGCAGTACTTC. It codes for CASSFSRDRSEQYF. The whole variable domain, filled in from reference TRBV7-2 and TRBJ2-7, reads GAGVSQSPSNKVTEKGKDVELRCDPISGHTALYWYRQSLGQGLEFLIYFQGNSAPDKSGLPSDRFSAERTGGSVSTLTIQRTQQEDSAVYLCASSFSRDRSEQYFGPGTRLTVT.